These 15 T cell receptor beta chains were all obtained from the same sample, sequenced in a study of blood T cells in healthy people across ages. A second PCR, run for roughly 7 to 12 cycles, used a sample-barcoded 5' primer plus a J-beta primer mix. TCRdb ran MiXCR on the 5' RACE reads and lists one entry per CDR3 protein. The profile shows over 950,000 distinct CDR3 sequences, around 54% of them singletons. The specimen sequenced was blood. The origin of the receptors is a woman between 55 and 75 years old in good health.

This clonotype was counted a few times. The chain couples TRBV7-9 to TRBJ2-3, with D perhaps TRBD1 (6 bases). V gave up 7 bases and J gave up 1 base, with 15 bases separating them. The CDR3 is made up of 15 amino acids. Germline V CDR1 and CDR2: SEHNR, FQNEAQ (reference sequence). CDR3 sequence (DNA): TGTGCCAGCACCATGGGGGCTATCCGCACAGATACGCAGTATTTT. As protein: CASTMGAIRTDTQYF.

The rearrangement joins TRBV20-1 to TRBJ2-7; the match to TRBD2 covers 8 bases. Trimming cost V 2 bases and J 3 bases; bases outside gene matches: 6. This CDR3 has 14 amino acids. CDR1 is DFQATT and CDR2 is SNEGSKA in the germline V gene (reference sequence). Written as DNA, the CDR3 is TGCAGTGCTAGACGGGGGGGCCTCTTCTACGAGCAGTACTTC. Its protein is CSARRGGLFYEQYF.

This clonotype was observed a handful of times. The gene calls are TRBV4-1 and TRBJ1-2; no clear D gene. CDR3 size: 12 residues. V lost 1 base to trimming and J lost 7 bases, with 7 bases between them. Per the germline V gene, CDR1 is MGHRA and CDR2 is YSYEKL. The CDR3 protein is CASSQGVGGYTF. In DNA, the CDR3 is TGCGCCAGCAGCCAAGGGGTCGGTGGCTACACCTTC.

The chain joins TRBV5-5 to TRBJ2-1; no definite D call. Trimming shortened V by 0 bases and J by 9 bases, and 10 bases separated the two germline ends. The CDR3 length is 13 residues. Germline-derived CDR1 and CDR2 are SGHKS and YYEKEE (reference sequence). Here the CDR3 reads CASSLVVVGEQFF. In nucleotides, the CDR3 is TGTGCCAGCAGCTTGGTAGTGGTTGGTGAGCAGTTCTTC.

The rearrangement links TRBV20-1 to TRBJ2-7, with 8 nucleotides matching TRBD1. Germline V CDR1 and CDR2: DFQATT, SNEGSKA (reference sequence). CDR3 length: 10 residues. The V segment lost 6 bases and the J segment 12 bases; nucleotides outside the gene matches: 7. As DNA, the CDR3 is TGCAGTGCCCAGGACAGGGACTCGTACTTC. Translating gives CSAQDRDSYF.

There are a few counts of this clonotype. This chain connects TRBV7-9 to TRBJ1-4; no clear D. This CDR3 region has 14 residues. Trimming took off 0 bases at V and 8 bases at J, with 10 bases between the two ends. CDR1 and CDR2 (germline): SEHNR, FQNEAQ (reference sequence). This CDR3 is CASSLAGLTEKLFF. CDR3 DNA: TGTGCCAGCAGCTTAGCCGGCCTTACCGAAAAACTGTTTTTT.

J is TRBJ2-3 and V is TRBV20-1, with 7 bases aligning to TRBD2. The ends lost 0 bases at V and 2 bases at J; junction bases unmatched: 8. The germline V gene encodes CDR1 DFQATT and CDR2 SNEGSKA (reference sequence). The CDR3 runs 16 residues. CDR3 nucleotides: TGCAGTGCTAGAGATTTGCTAGCGGAAACCACAGATACGCAGTATTTT. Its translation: CSARDLLAETTDTQYF.

This chain's CDR3 is CASQNGQGDTEAFF. CDR3 nucleotides: TGTGCCAGCCAAAACGGACAGGGTGACACTGAAGCTTTCTTT. The chain has TRBV18 and TRBJ1-1, with 8 bases identical to TRBD1. The CDR3 loop spans 14 amino acids. Germline loops: CDR1 KGHSH, CDR2 LQKENI. The V gene end was trimmed by 8 bases and the J gene end by 3 bases; junction bases not matched to a gene: 8.

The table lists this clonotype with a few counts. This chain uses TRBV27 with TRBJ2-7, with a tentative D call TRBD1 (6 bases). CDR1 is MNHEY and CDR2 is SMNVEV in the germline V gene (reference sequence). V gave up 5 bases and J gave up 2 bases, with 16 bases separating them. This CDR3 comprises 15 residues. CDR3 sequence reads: CASSLLQDRPYEQYF. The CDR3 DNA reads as TGTGCCAGCAGTCTCCTCCAGGACAGACCCTACGAGCAGTACTTC.

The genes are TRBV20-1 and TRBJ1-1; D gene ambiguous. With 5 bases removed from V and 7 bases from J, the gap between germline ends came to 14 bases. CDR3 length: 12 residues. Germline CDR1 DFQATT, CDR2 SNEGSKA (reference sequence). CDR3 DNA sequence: TGCAGTGCTCCCCGAACCCTAGTTGAAGCTTTCTTT. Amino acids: CSAPRTLVEAFF.

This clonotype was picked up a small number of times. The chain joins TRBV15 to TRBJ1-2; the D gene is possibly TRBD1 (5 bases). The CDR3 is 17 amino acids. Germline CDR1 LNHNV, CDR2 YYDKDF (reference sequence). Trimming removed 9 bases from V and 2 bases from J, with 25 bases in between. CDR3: CATQDPGTDTRNYGYTF. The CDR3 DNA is TGTGCCACACAGGATCCCGGGACCGATACCCGAAACTATGGCTACACCTTC.

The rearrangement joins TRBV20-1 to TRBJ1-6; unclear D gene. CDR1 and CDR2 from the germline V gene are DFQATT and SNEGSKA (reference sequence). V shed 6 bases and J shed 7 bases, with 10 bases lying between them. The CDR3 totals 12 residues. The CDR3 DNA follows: TGCAGTGCCCCCCTCCCCAATTCACCCCTCCACTTT. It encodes CSAPLPNSPLHF.

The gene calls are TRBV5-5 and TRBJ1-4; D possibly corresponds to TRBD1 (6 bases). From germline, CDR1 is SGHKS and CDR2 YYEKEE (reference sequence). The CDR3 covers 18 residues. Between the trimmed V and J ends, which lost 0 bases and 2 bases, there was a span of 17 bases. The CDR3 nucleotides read TGTGCCAGCAGCTTGGATAGTTTGTGGGGGCTCACTAATGAAAAACTGTTTTTT. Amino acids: CASSLDSLWGLTNEKLFF.

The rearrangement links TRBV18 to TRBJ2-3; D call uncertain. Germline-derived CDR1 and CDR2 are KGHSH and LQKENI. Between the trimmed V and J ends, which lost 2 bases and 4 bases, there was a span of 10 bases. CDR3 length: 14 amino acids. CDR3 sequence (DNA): TGTGCCAGCTCACCAGCTAGTATTGCAGATACGCAGTATTTT. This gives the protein CASSPASIADTQYF.

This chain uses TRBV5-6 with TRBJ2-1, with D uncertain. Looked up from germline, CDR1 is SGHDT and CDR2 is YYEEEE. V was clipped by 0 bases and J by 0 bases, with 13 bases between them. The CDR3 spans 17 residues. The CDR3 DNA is TGTGCCAGCAGCTTGGGAACAGTTATGAGCTCCTACAATGAGCAGTTCTTC. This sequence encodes CASSLGTVMSSYNEQFF.